This is a list of T cell receptor beta chains from one sample in a study of CD8+ T cells in alopecia areata. Sequenced by immunoSEQ multiplex PCR; TCRdb stores in-frame clones only, minus some. The data show fewer than 150,000 clones, roughly 56% seen once. This material consisted of CD4+ T cells sorted from blood, taken at week 24, from a patient treated with tofacitinib. The origin of the receptors is a human donor with alopecia areata. Both conserved end residues are part of each CDR3. The order of the fields is D gene, clone size, J gene, V gene, CDR3 protein, CDR3 DNA. The D gene is left open where the match is weak. Clone size is given for some rows only: seen once, a few or many times, or a class if the clone is expanded.

>NA|NA|TRBJ2-2|TRBV29-1
CSVGVRIPGELFF
TGCAGCGTTGGCGTCAGGATACCCGGGGAGCTGTTTTTT
>NA|NA|TRBJ1-6|TRBV2
CASRREGNNSPLHF
TGTGCCAGCAGGAGGGAAGGTAATAATTCACCCCTCCACTTT
>TRBD1|NA|TRBJ1-2|TRBV7-9
CASSRDRGPNYGYTF
TGTGCCAGCAGCCGGGACAGGGGGCCGAACTATGGCTACACCTTC
>NA|NA|TRBJ2-5|TRBV29-1
CSVEGARGETQYF
TGCAGCGTTGAAGGGGCCCGAGGCGAGACCCAGTACTTC
>TRBD2|few|TRBJ2-1|TRBV5-6
CASSRGLAGYNEQFF
TGTGCCAGCAGCCGGGGACTAGCGGGTTACAATGAGCAGTTCTTC
>TRBD1|NA|TRBJ2-5|TRBV5-1
CASSPFRTGGGETQYF
TGCGCCAGCAGCCCTTTCCGGACAGGGGGCGGGGAGACCCAGTACTTC
>NA|few|TRBJ2-5|TRBV25-1
CASSEGGGLGTQYF
TGTGCCAGCAGTGAGGGAGGAGGGTTGGGGACCCAGTACTTC
>NA|NA|TRBJ1-1|TRBV5-6
CASSLHRMNTEAFF
TGTGCCAGCAGCTTGCACAGGATGAACACTGAAGCTTTCTTT
>NA|NA|TRBJ2-7|TRBV9
CASSVGLGTAYEQYF
TGTGCCAGCAGCGTAGGTCTCGGTACAGCCTACGAGCAGTACTTC
>NA|NA|TRBJ2-3|TRBV7-9
CASSLSTDTQYF
TGTGCCAGCAGCTTAAGCACAGATACGCAGTATTTT
>NA|NA|TRBJ2-2|TRBV5-1
CASSLEGLDTGELFF
TGCGCCAGCAGCCTGGAGGGGCTCGACACCGGGGAGCTGTTTTTT
>TRBD1|NA|TRBJ2-5|TRBV2
CASSERGTGGETQYF
TGTGCCAGCAGTGAAAGGGGGACAGGGGGAGAGACCCAGTACTTC
>TRBD1|few|TRBJ2-7|TRBV14
CASSQAQGIFYEQYF
TGTGCCAGCAGCCAAGCACAGGGGATCTTCTACGAGCAGTACTTC
>NA|few|TRBJ2-7|TRBV7-9
CASSFAGGRSYEQYF
TGTGCCAGCAGCTTCGCTGGGGGGCGGTCCTACGAGCAGTACTTC
>NA|NA|TRBJ1-5|TRBV5-1
CASSDGSNQPQHF
TGCGCCAGCAGCGACGGTAGCAATCAGCCCCAGCATTTT
>NA|NA|TRBJ2-5|TRBV5-6
CASSLTGPGTQYF
TGTGCCAGCAGCTTGACGGGACCTGGCACCCAGTACTTC
>TRBD2|few|TRBJ2-5|TRBV6-5
CAGRRERPAQETQYF
TGTGCCGGCAGGCGGGAGAGGCCGGCCCAAGAGACCCAGTACTTC
>NA|NA|TRBJ1-1|TRBV30
CAWMNTGVNTEAFF
TGTGCCTGGATGAATACCGGAGTGAACACTGAAGCTTTCTTT
>TRBD1|few|TRBJ1-2|TRBV29-1
CSVGGQDYGYTF
TGCAGCGTGGGGGGACAGGACTATGGCTACACCTTC
>NA|NA|TRBJ1-2|TRBV6-1
CASSDYPGQSYTF
TGTGCCAGCAGTGACTATCCCGGACAGAGCTACACCTTC
>NA|NA|TRBJ2-1|TRBV29-1
CSVEATAYNEQFF
TGCAGCGTTGAAGCGACAGCTTACAATGAGCAGTTCTTC
>NA|NA|TRBJ1-3|TRBV7-2
CASSTRPGNGNTIYF
TGTGCCAGCAGCACGCGACCGGGCAACGGAAACACCATATATTTT
>NA|few|TRBJ2-4|TRBV5-1
CASSLVGENIQYF
TGCGCCAGCAGCTTGGTAGGGGAAAACATTCAGTACTTC
>NA|few|TRBJ1-3|TRBV12-5
CASGLRGTDTIYF
TGTGCTAGTGGTTTGAGGGGGACGGACACCATATATTTT
>NA|NA|TRBJ2-4|TRBV5-1
CASTHDGAAKNIQYF
TGCGCCAGCACCCATGATGGGGCAGCCAAAAACATTCAGTACTTC
>NA|few|TRBJ1-2|TRBV29-1
CSVEDRPYGYTF
TGCAGCGTTGAAGATCGACCGTATGGCTACACCTTC
>NA|NA|TRBJ1-5|TRBV7-9
CASSPRRGQPQHF
TGTGCCAGCAGCCCCCGTAGGGGTCAGCCCCAGCATTTT
>NA|NA|TRBJ1-2|TRBV14
CASSYLFGGARNGYTF
TGTGCCAGCAGCTACCTCTTTGGGGGGGCGCGTAATGGCTACACCTTC
>NA|NA|TRBJ2-1|TRBV15
CATSRARGTEFF
TGTGCCACCAGCAGGGCCAGAGGGACGGAGTTCTTC
>TRBD1|NA|TRBJ2-3|TRBV5-6
CASSLGQGTADTQYF
TGTGCCAGCAGCTTGGGACAGGGGACAGCAGATACGCAGTATTTT
>TRBD2|NA|TRBJ2-3|TRBV7-9
CASSHTSGSTDTQYF
TGTGCCAGCAGCCATACTAGCGGCAGCACAGATACGCAGTATTTT
>TRBD2|few|TRBJ2-5|TRBV25-1
CASSVAGVETQYF
TGTGCCAGCAGCGTAGCGGGGGTGGAGACCCAGTACTTC
>TRBD1|few|TRBJ1-2|TRBV29-1
CSVSRGLNYGYTF
TGCAGCGTTTCCAGGGGGCTTAACTATGGCTACACCTTC
>NA|few|TRBJ1-3|TRBV18
CASSRNSDSGNTIYF
TGTGCCAGCTCACGCAACAGCGACTCTGGAAACACCATATATTTT
>NA|NA|TRBJ1-1|TRBV7-2
CASSLAGNTEAFF
TGTGCCAGCAGTCTCGCAGGGAACACTGAAGCTTTCTTT
>NA|few|TRBJ2-1|TRBV10-3
CAISAWSEYNEQFF
TGTGCCATCAGTGCATGGTCCGAGTACAATGAGCAGTTCTTC
>NA|NA|TRBJ1-2|TRBV6-5
CASSPLGRGYTF
TGTGCCAGCAGTCCCTTGGGAAGGGGCTACACCTTC
>NA|NA|TRBJ1-5|TRBV30
CAWSVRTGSQPQHF
TGTGCCTGGAGCGTACGTACAGGGAGTCAGCCCCAGCATTTT
>TRBD1|once|TRBJ1-4|TRBV30
CAWSLRQGTGEKLFF
TGTGCCTGGAGCCTACGACAGGGTACCGGAGAAAAACTGTTTTTT
>NA|once|TRBJ1-2|TRBV29-1
CSLGGQGANYGYTF
TGCAGCCTTGGGGGGCAGGGCGCGAACTATGGCTACACCTTC
>NA|NA|TRBJ1-2|TRBV27
CASAGDYGYTF
TGTGCCAGCGCCGGGGACTATGGCTACACCTTC
>TRBD1|NA|TRBJ2-7|TRBV5-1
CASSSGGAGYEQYF
TGCGCCAGCAGCTCAGGGGGCGCGGGTTACGAGCAGTACTTC
>TRBD2|few|TRBJ2-1|TRBV29-1
CSVVTQGLAGNEQFF
TGCAGCGTTGTAACACAGGGACTAGCGGGAAATGAGCAGTTCTTC
>TRBD1|NA|TRBJ2-5|TRBV5-1
CASSPTGTFETQYF
TGCGCCAGCAGCCCGACAGGGACATTCGAGACCCAGTACTTC
>NA|NA|TRBJ1-2|TRBV7-9
CASSLALIFGGQGYTF
TGTGCCAGCAGCTTAGCGCTCATCTTCGGGGGGCAAGGCTACACCTTC
>TRBD1|NA|TRBJ1-2|TRBV29-1
CSVLGQEQYGYTF
TGCAGCGTTTTGGGACAGGAACAGTATGGCTACACCTTC
>NA|NA|TRBJ1-2|TRBV30
CAWSGGSYGYTF
TGTGCCTGGAGTGGGGGTTCGTATGGCTACACCTTC
>NA|NA|TRBJ2-3|TRBV5-1
CASSLAVRGTDTQYF
TGCGCCAGCAGCTTGGCTGTGAGGGGCACAGATACGCAGTATTTT
>NA|NA|TRBJ2-3|TRBV20-1
CSARIGDTQYF
TGCAGTGCCAGAATAGGGGATACGCAGTATTTT
>NA|NA|TRBJ2-5|TRBV5-1
CASSLALDQETQYF
TGCGCCAGCAGCTTGGCTCTGGACCAAGAGACCCAGTACTTC
>NA|NA|TRBJ1-5|TRBV7-9
CASSLGLGNQPQHF
TGTGCCAGCAGCTTAGGGTTGGGGAATCAGCCCCAGCATTTT